The clone carrying this T cell receptor beta chain was picked up a small number of times. As yet, its antigen is unknown. The junction had 11 bases not matched to a gene; V was cut back by 4 bases and J by 6 bases. Germline V gene data show CDR1 as LNHDA and CDR2 as SQIVND (reference sequence). CDR3 size: 15 residues. The entirety of the isolated RNA underwent reverse transcription, so expressed TCRB transcripts were sequenced. Method: immunoSEQ multiplex PCR; TCRdb's copy keeps in-frame clones and lacks some. Of about 740,000 clones detected, roughly an eighth appear once; the ten largest clones hold approximately 0.022%. The data derive from a study of beta chain features in type 1 diabetes. In the study overall: All samples together contributed 90 million to 110 million sorted cells for examination. Study conclusions and caveats: Type 1 diabetes patients had TCRB CDR3s that were shorter (moderately but significantly so) in all four CD4+ subsets. Researchers cautioned that cDNA sequencing could over-represent cells with high TCR expression.

Only one heparinised blood draw was taken per donor, and its volume averaged approximately 120 mL. A sort by CD45RO/CCR7/CD25/CD127/CD95/CD27 yielded CD4+ naive, central memory, regulatory and stem cell-like memory cells. The rearrangement uses TRBV19 and TRBJ1-2, with 7 bases matching TRBD1. The sequence was collected from a young man with type 1 diabetes. Sequencing was carried out using naive CD4+ T cells from blood. CDR3 in amino acids: CASSTDRDRTNGYTF. CDR3 DNA: TGTGCCAGTAGTACCGACCGGGACAGAACAAATGGCTACACCTTC.